This T cell receptor beta chain was retrieved from a study of PD-1 blockade in classical Hodgkin lymphoma. Study-wide findings and caveats: CD4+ TCR diversity, unlike CD8+, rose significantly by C4D1.

For this clone: Its target is unknown.

The V gene end was trimmed by 4 bases and the J gene end by 4 bases; junction bases not matched to a gene: 13. This CDR3 is built from 16 residues. CDR1 SGHRS and CDR2 YFSETQ come from the germline V gene. Profiling relied on immunoSEQ multiplex PCR, and the TCRdb table lists in-frame clones only, not all of them. The sample records around 15,000 clones, 83% being singletons. Time point: cycle 4 day 1 (C4D1), after about 6 weeks of nivolumab. After autologous stem cell transplantation all patients relapsed, and prior brentuximab vedotin exposure differed between cohorts. The material sequenced was peripheral blood mononuclear cells (PBMCs), taken before the fourth cycle of nivolumab. The receptor was derived from a human donor with classical Hodgkin lymphoma. The chain uses TRBV5-1 and TRBJ2-5; TRBD1 matches 7 bases. CDR3 protein: CASSAGLGQNGETQYF. Here the CDR3 DNA reads TGCGCCAGCAGCGCCGGTTTGGGACAGAATGGAGAGACCCAGTACTTC.